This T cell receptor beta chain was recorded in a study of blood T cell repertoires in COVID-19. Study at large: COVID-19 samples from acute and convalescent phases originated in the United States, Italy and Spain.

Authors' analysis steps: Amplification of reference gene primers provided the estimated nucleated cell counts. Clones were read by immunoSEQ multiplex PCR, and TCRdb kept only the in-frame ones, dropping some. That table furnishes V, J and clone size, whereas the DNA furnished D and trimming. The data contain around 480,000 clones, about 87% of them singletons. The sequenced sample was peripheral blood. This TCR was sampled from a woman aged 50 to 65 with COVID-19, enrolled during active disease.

The CDR3 region is CASSILAGVSYEQYF. CDR3 bases: TGTGCCAGCAGCATACTAGCGGGGGTCTCCTACGAGCAGTACTTC. The chain is built from TRBV5-6 and TRBJ2-7, with TRBD2 matching over 11 bases. Germline CDR1 and CDR2: SGHDT and YYEEEE. The V segment lost 4 bases and the J segment 0 bases; nucleotides outside the gene matches: 3. The CDR3 sequence is 15 residues long. Combining the CDR3 with reference TRBV5-6 and TRBJ2-7 gives the whole variable domain DAGVTQSPTHLIKTRGQQVTLRCSPKSGHDTVSWYQQALGQGPQFIFQYYEEEERQRGNFPDRFSGHQFPNYSSELNVNALLLGDSALYLCASSILAGVSYEQYFGPGTRLTVT.